This is a list of T cell receptor beta chains from one sample in a study of T cell repertoires in cytomegalovirus infection. One entry per CDR3 protein results from TCRdb running MiXCR on the reads. The sample has some 600,000 distinct CDR3 sequences; approximately 25% are singletons. The sequenced sample consisted of CD8+ T cells from PBMCs. All receptors derive from a human donor in good health (CMV status not recorded). Some clones in this sample may be carry-over from other donors' samples. The CDR3 runs from the conserved cysteine through the conserved F or W. The order of the fields is clone size, D gene, J gene, V gene, CDR3 DNA, CDR3 protein. The D gene is left open where the match is weak. Only part of the rows carry a size: once, few, many, or a class if the clone is expanded.

many	.	TRBJ2-1	TRBV7-9	TGTGCCAGCAGCCGGCAGGGGACCCCCTCCTACAATGAGCAGTTCTTC	CASSRQGTPSYNEQFF
few	TRBD1	TRBJ1-4	TRBV7-9	TGTGCCAGCAGCTCCGGGACAGGGCCTGAAAAACTGTTTTTT	CASSSGTGPEKLFF
.	TRBD1	TRBJ1-6	TRBV7-2	TGTGCCAGCAGCCTGGACAGGGCGGGTAATTCACCCCTCCACTTT	CASSLDRAGNSPLHF
few	.	TRBJ1-2	TRBV7-9	TGTGCCAGCCTCGGGACGATAAACTATGGCTACACCTTC	CASLGTINYGYTF
few	.	TRBJ2-7	TRBV20-1	TGCAGTGCCACTAACCGGGGGTCTCCCTACGAGCAGTACTTC	CSATNRGSPYEQYF
.	TRBD2	TRBJ2-3	TRBV6-2/TRBV6-3	TGTGCCAGCAGCCTTACAGGGACCAGCAAACTAGCGGGGGTTTTGGGTACGCAGTATTTT	CASSLTGTSKLAGVLGTQYF
.	.	TRBJ1-1	TRBV15	TGTGCCACCAGCAGATCCCGCCAGGGGAACACTGAAGCTTTCTTT	CATSRSRQGNTEAFF
.	TRBD1	TRBJ2-2	TRBV29-1	TGCAGCATTGACGGCCAGGGGGTGAACACCGGGGAGCTGTTTTTT	CSIDGQGVNTGELFF
few	TRBD2	TRBJ2-7	TRBV4-2	TGTGCCAGCAGCCAAGATGGCCTAGCGGGCTACGAGCAGTACTTC	CASSQDGLAGYEQYF
.	.	TRBJ2-5	TRBV7-9	TGTGCCAGCAGCTTACCGATTTCGGAAGAGACCCAGTACTTC	CASSLPISEETQYF
.	.	TRBJ1-2	TRBV6-5	TGTGCCAGCAGTTACACAAGCGGGACAATCTATGGCTACACCTTC	CASSYTSGTIYGYTF
.	.	TRBJ2-5	TRBV28	TGTGCCAGCAGTTTCAGCGCAACGGAGTACCAAGAGACCCAGTACTTC	CASSFSATEYQETQYF
.	.	TRBJ2-3	TRBV7-9	TGTGCCAGCAGCTTAGACCGGGATTCCACAGATACGCAGTATTTT	CASSLDRDSTDTQYF
.	.	TRBJ1-5	TRBV20-1	TGCAGTGCTTCGGACGGGAAAGGAGATCAGCCCCAGCATTTT	CSASDGKGDQPQHF
few	.	TRBJ2-1	TRBV7-9	TGTGCCAGCAGCTTAGGGGGCGCGGACAATGAGCAGTTCTTC	CASSLGGADNEQFF
many	TRBD1	TRBJ1-2	TRBV12-3/TRBV12-4	TGTGCCAGCAGTTTAGGGACAGGGCCTGGCTACACCTTC	CASSLGTGPGYTF
.	.	TRBJ1-5	TRBV6-8	TGTGCCAGCAGGCGACAGCAAAATAGCAATCAGCCCCAGCATTTT	CASRRQQNSNQPQHF
.	.	TRBJ2-5	TRBV3-1	TGTGCCAGCAGCCAAGAGAACAGACAAGAGACCCAGTACTTC	CASSQENRQETQYF
many	.	TRBJ1-6	TRBV20-1	TGCAGTGCTAGAGATCCTGGGTATTTTCGCCTCCACTTT	CSARDPGYFRLHF
many	.	TRBJ2-1	TRBV7-9	TGTGCCAGCAGCTTAGTGGTCGGGGCCCATGAGCAGTTCTTC	CASSLVVGAHEQFF
few	.	TRBJ2-7	TRBV4-1	TGCGCCAGCAGCCAATTTGGGGACTCCTACGAGCAGTACTTC	CASSQFGDSYEQYF
.	TRBD1	TRBJ1-1	TRBV12-5	TGTGCTAGTGGTTTGGTACCATTTGGACAGGGGGCGAAGTTCGTCGGCACTGATGCTTTCTTT	CASGLVPFGQGAKFVGTDAFF
few	TRBD2	TRBJ2-1	TRBV6-2/TRBV6-3	TGTGCCAGCAGTTACTCGAATAGCGGGGGCTCCCCAAGGATTGAACCCTACAATGAGCAGTTCTTC	CASSYSNSGGSPRIEPYNEQFF
few	.	TRBJ1-2	TRBV2	TGTGCCAGCAGACAGGGTGTCTATGGCTACACCTTC	CASRQGVYGYTF
.	.	TRBJ2-1	TRBV20-1	TGCAGTGCTCATCCCGACTACAATGAGCAGTTCTTC	CSAHPDYNEQFF
many	.	TRBJ2-1	TRBV6-6	TGTGCCAGCAGTTACTCGATCGAATATTTTGAGCAGTTCTTC	CASSYSIEYFEQFF
.	.	TRBJ2-1	TRBV27	TGCGCAGCAGTTTATTTACAGGTAACATACAATGAGCAGTTCTTC	CAAVYLQVTYNEQFF
.	.	TRBJ2-1	TRBV7-9	TGTGCCAGCAGCTTAGCTAGCGACATATACAATGAGCAGTTCTTC	CASSLASDIYNEQFF
.	.	TRBJ2-7	TRBV6-6	TGTGCCAGCAGTTCGCCTCCGGCGAGCTCCTACGAGCAGTACTTC	CASSSPPASSYEQYF
.	.	TRBJ2-1	TRBV6-2/TRBV6-3	TGTGTCAGCAGTTACGGTTTTGAGCAGTTCTTC	CVSSYGFEQFF
.	.	TRBJ2-1	TRBV9	TGTGCCAGCAGTCCTAGCGCGAGCTCCTACAATGAGCAGTTCTTC	CASSPSASSYNEQFF
.	.	TRBJ1-1	TRBV20-1	TGCAGTGCTAGAGAATGGAAGGGGAATTTGAACACTGAAGCTTTCTTT	CSAREWKGNLNTEAFF
.	TRBD2	TRBJ2-3	TRBV19	TGTGCCAGTACCCCCGGCGGGGGGGCAGATACGCAGTATTTT	CASTPGGGADTQYF
many	.	TRBJ2-7	TRBV7-2	TGTGCCAGCAGCTTAGCGGAGGGGACAAGAGTTGACGAGCAGTACTTC	CASSLAEGTRVDEQYF
few	.	TRBJ2-1	TRBV4-1	TGCGCCAGCAGCCAGGGCCAGGCCTTATACAATGAGCAGTTCTTC	CASSQGQALYNEQFF
many	.	TRBJ2-5	TRBV28	TGTGCCAGCAGTTTGGCGTACAGGGAACCTCAAGAGACCCAGTACTTC	CASSLAYREPQETQYF
.	.	TRBJ2-5	TRBV7-3	TGTGCCAGCAGAGGGGCGGAAGAGACCCAGTACTTC	CASRGAEETQYF
many	.	TRBJ1-3	TRBV12-3/TRBV12-4	TGTGCCAGCAACACCCCTGACAATACTGGAAACACCATATATTTT	CASNTPDNTGNTIYF
.	.	TRBJ2-7	TRBV4-1	TGCGCCAGCAGCCTCGGGACGCAACAGTACTTC	CASSLGTQQYF
few	TRBD1	TRBJ2-1	TRBV20-1	TGCAGTGCTAGCGACCGAGGGACAGGAAGATACAATGAGCAGTTCTTC	CSASDRGTGRYNEQFF
.	.	TRBJ2-5	TRBV6-1	TGTGCCAGCAGTGAAGCTCCAGGGGCGGGGGAGACCCAGTACTTC	CASSEAPGAGETQYF
many	.	TRBJ1-1	TRBV7-9	TGTGCCAGCAGCGACAGACGGGGGCCGAACACTGAAGCTTTCTTT	CASSDRRGPNTEAFF
.	TRBD2	TRBJ2-1	TRBV20-1	TGCAGTGCCGCCCCTAGCGGGGGGGCAGTGTACAATGAGCAGTTCTTC	CSAAPSGGAVYNEQFF